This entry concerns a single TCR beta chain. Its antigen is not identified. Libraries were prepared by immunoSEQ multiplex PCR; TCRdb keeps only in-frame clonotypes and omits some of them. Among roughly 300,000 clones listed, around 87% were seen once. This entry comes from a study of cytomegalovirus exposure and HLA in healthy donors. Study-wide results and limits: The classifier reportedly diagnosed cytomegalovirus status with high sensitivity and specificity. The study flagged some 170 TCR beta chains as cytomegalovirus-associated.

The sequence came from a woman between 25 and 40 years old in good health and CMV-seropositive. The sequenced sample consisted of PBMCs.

The CDR3 is CASSSGRISGNTIYF. DNA of the CDR3: TGTGCCAGCAGTTCCGGACGAATCTCTGGAAACACCATATATTTT. The chain recombines TRBV6-5 with TRBJ1-3, with D uncertain. Germline V lookup: CDR1 MNHEY, CDR2 SVGAGI. V was trimmed by 4 bases and J by 0 bases, leaving 10 bases between them. This CDR3 contains 15 residues.